Following are 6 T cell receptor beta chains from one sample sequenced in a study of memory CD4+ T cells and cytomegalovirus serostatus. The table came from immunoSEQ multiplex PCR; TCRdb's copy has only in-frame clones and leaves some out. The sample lists about 44,000 clones; 79% were seen once. Single viable CD3+CD4+CD8-CD45RO+ cells were sorted as the memory CD4+ T cells. The sample consisted of memory CD4+ T cells from blood. The source is an adult in good health and CMV-seronegative.

V gene TRBV7-9 combines with J gene TRBJ2-5, with 11 bases identical to TRBD2. The CDR3 totals 17 residues. The junction had 9 bases not matched to a gene; V was cut back by 1 base and J by 5 bases. CDR1 and CDR2 (germline): SEHNR, FQNEAQ (reference sequence). The CDR3 bases are TGTGCCAGCAGCTTAGGATCACTAGCGGGAGAGTGGGAGACCCAGTACTTC. This gives the protein CASSLGSLAGEWETQYF. The variable domain in full, completed from reference TRBV7-9 and TRBJ2-5, reads DTGVSQNPRHKITKRGQNVTFRCDPISEHNRLYWYRQTLGQGPEFLTYFQNEAQLEKSRLLSDRFSAERPKGSFSTLEIQRTEQGDSAMYLCASSLGSLAGEWETQYFGPGTRLLVL.

The rearrangement links TRBV7-9 to TRBJ2-3; no definite D call. CDR1 and CDR2 (germline): SEHNR, FQNEAQ (reference sequence). The ends were cut back, 5 bases at V and 3 bases at J, with 12 bases in the middle. This CDR3 has 14 residues. The CDR3 DNA sequence: TGTGCCAGCAGCCAGAGAGACATAACAGATACGCAGTATTTT. It is translated as CASSQRDITDTQYF.

The chain couples TRBV7-2 to TRBJ1-1; D not certain. Germline lookup yields CDR1 SGHTA and CDR2 FQGNSA. The CDR3 extends over 14 amino acids. The V and J ends lost 5 bases and 3 bases respectively, with 13 bases between them. CDR3 in amino acids: CASSQEVRYTEAFF. The CDR3 DNA reads TGTGCCAGCAGCCAAGAAGTACGTTACACTGAAGCTTTCTTT.

The rearrangement uses TRBV6-5 and TRBJ1-4; a weak D match, TRBD1 (5 bases). The V and J ends lost 2 bases and 11 bases respectively, with 15 bases between them. The CDR3 runs 14 residues. Looked up from germline, CDR1 is MNHEY and CDR2 is SVGAGI. The CDR3 DNA is TGTGCCAGCAGTTACGGGCAGGGCGTAGAGAAACTGTTTTTT. Amino acid sequence: CASSYGQGVEKLFF.

V gene TRBV7-8 combines with J gene TRBJ1-5; D unclear. CDR1 and CDR2 (germline): SGHVS, FQNEAQ. This CDR3 is built from 15 residues. Trimming left V 4 bases short and J 0 bases short, with 10 bases between. Written as DNA, the CDR3 is TGTGCCAGCAGCTCCCTGCGAGTTAGCAATCAGCCCCAGCATTTT. It yields the protein CASSSLRVSNQPQHF.

DNA of the CDR3: TGCAGCGTCATAGGGGGCAATGGCTACACCTTC. As protein: CSVIGGNGYTF. This chain uses TRBV29-1 with TRBJ1-2; 7 positions agree with TRBD1. The V gene end was trimmed by 6 bases and the J gene end by 6 bases; junction bases not matched to a gene: 4. The CDR3 sequence is 11 residues long. The germline V gene encodes CDR1 SQVTM and CDR2 ANQGSEA.